Below, 32 T cell receptor beta chains from the same sample are listed, as sequenced in a study of blood T cell repertoires in COVID-19. Clones were sequenced by immunoSEQ multiplex PCR, and TCRdb holds only the in-frame ones, with some missing. The sample consists of approximately 210,000 clones, roughly four fifths of them appearing once. The material sequenced was peripheral blood. These receptors all stem from an elderly woman with COVID-19, enrolled during active disease.

The chain uses TRBV9 and TRBJ2-1; 9 nucleotides align to TRBD2. This CDR3 comprises 14 residues. CDR1 SGDLS and CDR2 YYNGEE come from the germline V gene. Trimming cost V 3 bases and J 4 bases; bases outside gene matches: 2. CDR3 in amino acids: CASSETSGYNEQFF. CDR3 sequence (DNA): TGTGCCAGCAGCGAGACTAGCGGTTACAATGAGCAGTTCTTC.

V is TRBV5-8 and J is TRBJ1-2, with D possibly being TRBD1 (5 bases). The CDR3 has 16 residues. Trimming took 5 bases from V and 2 from J, leaving 19 bases between them. CDR1 SGHTS and CDR2 YDEGEE come from the germline V gene. The CDR3 here is CASRRRGTQGNYGYTF. Written as DNA, the CDR3 is TGTGCCAGCAGACGCCGGGGGACGCAAGGCAACTATGGCTACACCTTC.

This clone was counted once. The chain links TRBV28 to TRBJ2-5; D possibly corresponds to TRBD1 (6 bases). The germline V gene encodes CDR1 MDHEN and CDR2 SYDVKM. The CDR3 totals 14 residues. With 5 bases removed from V and 2 bases from J, the gap between germline ends came to 12 bases. CDR3 nucleotide sequence: TGTGCCAGCAGTAATAGGCAGGGGCAAGAGACCCAGTACTTC. As protein: CASSNRQGQETQYF.

The chain is built from TRBV19 and TRBJ2-7, with 8 bases matching TRBD1. Trimming cost V 4 bases and J 2 bases; bases outside gene matches: 13. The CDR3 is made up of 17 amino acids. CDR1 is LNHDA and CDR2 is SQIVND in the germline V gene (reference sequence). The CDR3 DNA reads TGTGCCAGTAGTAAATCCCAGGGACAGGTTTGGCCCTACGAGCAGTACTTC. Its protein is CASSKSQGQVWPYEQYF.

The rearrangement joins TRBV19 to TRBJ2-7; TRBD2 is a possible D gene (6 bases). The V and J ends lost 3 bases and 0 bases respectively, with 9 bases between them. Germline values: CDR1 LNHDA, CDR2 SQIVND (reference sequence). The CDR3 loop spans 14 amino acids. The CDR3 DNA reads TGTGCCAGTAGTATTCCGGGACTCTCCTACGAGCAGTACTTC. It codes for CASSIPGLSYEQYF.

The rearrangement joins TRBV29-1 to TRBJ2-3, with D possibly TRBD2 on 5 matching bases. With 4 bases removed from V and 8 bases from J, the gap between germline ends came to 7 bases. The CDR3 is 10 amino acids. Germline V gives CDR1 SQVTM, CDR2 ANQGSEA. In DNA form, the CDR3 reads TGCAGCGTTGCAGCGGCTACGCAGTATTTT. This sequence encodes CSVAAATQYF.

J is TRBJ1-2 and V is TRBV11-2; perhaps TRBD1 as D (6 bases). V lost 2 bases, J lost 3 bases, and 7 bases lay in between. Germline V lookup: CDR1 SGHAT, CDR2 FQNNGV. The length of the CDR3 is 13 residues. The CDR3 spells CASSLSGDYGYTF. The CDR3 DNA is TGTGCCAGCAGCTTATCAGGGGACTATGGCTACACCTTC.

The chain carries TRBV5-4 and TRBJ1-2, with 9 bases lining up with TRBD1. V shed 0 bases, J shed 4 bases, and the junction held 4 bases outside the gene matches. This CDR3 has 15 residues. Looked up from germline, CDR1 is SGHNT and CDR2 is YYREEE (reference sequence). Written as DNA, the CDR3 is TGTGCCAGCAGCTTGGTCCGGGACAGGGCCTATGGCTACACCTTC. As protein: CASSLVRDRAYGYTF.

The chain uses TRBV9 and TRBJ1-2; 7 bases agree with TRBD1. The trim removed 2 bases at V and 3 bases at J, leaving 4 bases unmatched. Germline V gene sequence: CDR1 SGDLS, CDR2 YYNGEE. The CDR3 has 14 residues. The CDR3 DNA sequence: TGTGCCAGCAGCGTGCAGGGGGGCGACTATGGCTACACCTTC. This sequence encodes CASSVQGGDYGYTF.

This chain links TRBV3-1 (or the pseudogene TRBV3-2) with TRBJ1-1; TRBD1 agrees at 7 bases. V shed 2 bases and J 3 bases; nucleotides not matched to a gene: 3. The CDR3 loop spans 14 amino acids. Germline assignment: CDR1 LGHDT and CDR2 YNNKEL (reference sequence). The CDR3 protein is CASSQRDRDTEAFF. The CDR3 coding sequence is TGTGCCAGCAGCCAAAGAGACAGGGACACTGAAGCTTTCTTT.

CDR3: CASSPGTGGNYNSPLHF. CDR3 sequence (DNA): TGTGCCAGCAGCCCCGGGACAGGGGGGAACTATAATTCACCCCTCCACTTT. The J gene is TRBJ1-6, the V gene TRBV7-8, with 11 bases aligning to TRBD1. J was trimmed by 3 bases and V by 5 bases; bases with no gene match: 6. The CDR3 consists of 17 residues. Germline V gene data show CDR1 as SGHVS and CDR2 as FQNEAQ.

V is TRBV5-4 and J is TRBJ2-1; D perhaps matches TRBD2 (5 bases). This CDR3 has 14 amino acids. CDR1 is SGHNT and CDR2 is YYREEE in the germline V gene (reference sequence). Trimming removed 4 bases at V and 5 bases at J, with 13 bases between. CDR3 residues: CASSPDSDHNEQFF. In DNA, the CDR3 is TGTGCCAGCAGCCCTGATAGCGATCACAATGAGCAGTTCTTC.

The count of this clone is one. The V gene is TRBV29-1, the J gene TRBJ1-2, with D tentatively TRBD1 (5 bases). V was pared by 2 bases and J by 4 bases, with 14 bases between. The CDR3 length is 14 residues. The germline V gene has CDR1 SQVTM and CDR2 ANQGSEA. Written as DNA, the CDR3 is TGCAGCGTTGAATGGGCGGGGCAGCGCTATGGCTACACCTTC. Its translation: CSVEWAGQRYGYTF.

The J gene is TRBJ1-4, the V gene TRBV28; D not resolved. Germline CDR1 reads MDHEN; CDR2 reads SYDVKM. Deletions cut 3 bases from V and 0 bases from J, with 5 bases between. This CDR3 region has 14 residues. The DNA for the CDR3 is TGTGCCAGCAGTTTGCAGTCAACTAATGAAAAACTGTTTTTT. It specifies CASSLQSTNEKLFF. Together with reference TRBV28 and TRBJ1-4, the CDR3 gives the full variable domain: DVKVTQSSRYLVKRTGEKVFLECVQDMDHENMFWYRQDPGLGLRLIYFSYDVKMKEKGDIPEGYSVSREKKERFSLILESASTNQTSMYLCASSLQSTNEKLFFGSGTQLSVL.

V usage is TRBV6-6 and J usage is TRBJ2-5; 14 bases line up with TRBD2. CDR1 is MNHNY and CDR2 is SVGAGI in the germline V gene (reference sequence). This CDR3 comprises 18 residues. Trimming removed 5 bases from V and 3 bases from J; junction bases left unmatched: 11. In DNA, the CDR3 is TGTGCCAGCAGTCCCCTTAGGACTAGCGGGGGGATGAAAGAGACCCAGTACTTC. Residues: CASSPLRTSGGMKETQYF.

The CDR3: CASSEAPGLEETQYF. CDR3 sequence (DNA): TGTGCCAGCAGTGAAGCCCCGGGACTAGAAGAGACCCAGTACTTC. The rearrangement uses TRBV2 and TRBJ2-5; 8 nucleotides match TRBD2. The CDR3 covers 15 residues. Trimming cost V 0 bases and J 3 bases; bases outside gene matches: 3. The germline CDR1 and CDR2 sequences are SNHLY and FYNNEI.

This chain links TRBV24-1 with TRBJ2-1; 8 nucleotides agree with TRBD2. CDR3 length equals 15 residues. V gave up 4 bases and J gave up 6 bases; unmatched junction bases: 7. The germline V gene encodes CDR1 KGHDR and CDR2 SFDVKD. The CDR3 nucleotides read TGTGCCACCAGTGACTTAAGCGGGAGTGGCAATGAGCAGTTCTTC. This translates into CATSDLSGSGNEQFF.

The chain links TRBV18 to TRBJ1-2; a possible D gene is TRBD1 (6 bases). CDR1 is KGHSH and CDR2 is LQKENI in the germline V gene. Trimming pared 6 bases from V and 0 bases from J, leaving 11 bases between. This CDR3 spans 14 amino acids. CDR3 residues: CASSREGANYGYTF. CDR3 nucleotides: TGTGCCAGCTCCCGGGAGGGGGCTAACTATGGCTACACCTTC.

The chain combines TRBV5-1 with TRBJ1-2, with D uncertain. The V gene lost 0 bases and the J gene lost 6 bases, with 15 bases spanning the gap. This CDR3 comprises 15 residues. In germline, CDR1 is SGHRS, CDR2 YFSETQ. CDR3 bases: TGCGCCAGCAGCTTGGAGGCGGAAACCACTAATGGCTACACCTTC. It yields the protein CASSLEAETTNGYTF.

The chain combines TRBV5-1 with TRBJ1-4, with a possible D match to TRBD1 (6 bases). The CDR3 contains 15 residues. V dropped 7 bases and J dropped 4 bases, with 17 bases sitting between them. CDR1 SGHRS and CDR2 YFSETQ come from the germline V gene. The CDR3 bases are TGCGCCAGCCATGACGGTGCAGGGGATAATGAAAAACTGTTTTTT. It is translated as CASHDGAGDNEKLFF. The full variable domain, its missing parts supplied by reference TRBV5-1 and TRBJ1-4, is KAGVTQTPRYLIKTRGQQVTLSCSPISGHRSVSWYQQTPGQGLQFLFEYFSETQRNKGNFPGRFSGRQFSNSRSEMNVSTLELGDSALYLCASHDGAGDNEKLFFGSGTQLSVL.

The chain uses TRBV6-5 and TRBJ1-2, with unresolved D. Germline assignment: CDR1 MNHEY and CDR2 SVGAGI. This CDR3 is 13 amino acids long. V lost 0 bases and J 8 bases, leaving 10 bases between the germline ends. In nucleotides, the CDR3 is TGTGCCAGCAGTTACTCGATCGGGAACGGCTACACCTTC. This translates into CASSYSIGNGYTF.

V gene TRBV7-2 combines with J gene TRBJ1-2, with a weak D call TRBD1 (5 bases). Germline V lookup: CDR1 SGHTA, CDR2 FQGNSA. With 7 bases removed from V and 5 bases from J, the gap between germline ends came to 17 bases. This CDR3 comprises 14 residues. CDR3 loop: CASTPGKGLYGYTF. The CDR3 nucleotides read TGTGCCAGCACCCCCGGAAAGGGGCTTTATGGCTACACCTTC.

A single count supports this clone. The chain joins TRBV7-9 to TRBJ2-5; TRBD1 is a possible D gene (7 bases). The CDR3 sequence is 15 residues long. The germline gives CDR1 SEHNR, CDR2 FQNEAQ (reference sequence). Trimming stripped 5 bases from V and 5 bases from J, with 18 bases between. The CDR3 region has the DNA TGTGCCAGCAGCCAATCGATGGCAGGGGGGGAGACCCAGTACTTC. The encoded protein is CASSQSMAGGETQYF.

The chain is built from TRBV10-3 and TRBJ1-1; 7 positions agree with TRBD1. Germline CDR1 reads ENHRY; CDR2 reads SYGVKD. This CDR3 is built from 15 residues. Trimming cost V 10 bases and J 5 bases; bases outside gene matches: 16. The CDR3 DNA follows: TGTGCCACAACAGGACAGGAAGGAGTGGGGACTGAAGCTTTCTTT. Protein product: CATTGQEGVGTEAFF.

This clone has a handful of counts. This chain uses TRBV29-1 with TRBJ2-4, with D tentatively TRBD1 (5 bases). V was pared by 5 bases and J by 5 bases, with 16 bases between. CDR1 and CDR2 (germline): SQVTM, ANQGSEA. The CDR3 is 14 amino acids. As DNA, the CDR3 is TGCAGCGTTACGACAGTCCGAGGCCAAAACATTCAGTACTTC. The encoded protein is CSVTTVRGQNIQYF.

V gene TRBV28 combines with J gene TRBJ1-1, with 8 bases lining up with TRBD1. V lost 3 bases, J lost 2 bases, and 17 bases stayed unmatched. Germline V gene data show CDR1 as MDHEN and CDR2 as SYDVKM. This CDR3 region has 19 residues. CDR3 in amino acids: CASSLGFGTGGGQNTEAFF. CDR3 nucleotide sequence: TGTGCCAGCAGTTTGGGTTTCGGGACAGGAGGGGGGCAAAACACTGAAGCTTTCTTT.

The chain couples TRBV6-2 or TRBV6-3 to TRBJ1-2; 7 positions agree with TRBD1. This CDR3 is 14 amino acids long. Trimming at V came to 2 bases and at J to 5 bases, leaving 5 bases not matched to a gene. The germline CDR1 and CDR2 sequences are MNHEY and SVGEGT. CDR3 coding DNA: TGTGCCAGCAGTTACCCCACAGGGGCTTATGGCTACACCTTC. Translating it yields CASSYPTGAYGYTF.

The chain recombines TRBV5-1 with TRBJ2-3; TRBD2 agrees at 8 bases. The CDR3 loop spans 13 amino acids. V lost 4 bases to trimming and J lost 3 bases; unmatched junction nucleotides: 1. Germline-derived CDR1 and CDR2 are SGHRS and YFSETQ. The chain's CDR3 is CASSPGGTDTQYF. CDR3 DNA sequence: TGCGCCAGCAGCCCGGGGGGGACAGATACGCAGTATTTT. The complete variable domain, with remaining parts taken from reference TRBV5-1 and TRBJ2-3, reads KAGVTQTPRYLIKTRGQQVTLSCSPISGHRSVSWYQQTPGQGLQFLFEYFSETQRNKGNFPGRFSGRQFSNSRSEMNVSTLELGDSALYLCASSPGGTDTQYFGPGTRLTVL.

The chain recombines TRBV7-2 with TRBJ2-2; 7 nucleotides line up with TRBD1. Germline CDR1 and CDR2: SGHTA and FQGNSA. This CDR3 comprises 16 residues. V gave up 4 bases and J gave up 4 bases; unmatched junction bases: 9. The CDR3 is CASSYPLYRGTGELFF. The DNA for the CDR3 is TGTGCCAGCAGCTACCCCCTTTACAGGGGCACCGGGGAGCTGTTTTTT.

The V and J genes are TRBV2 and TRBJ1-2; 10 positions agree with TRBD1. The V gene's germline CDR1 is SNHLY and CDR2 FYNNEI. This CDR3 comprises 14 residues. Germline trimming cut 3 bases from V and 2 bases from J; bases unmatched to any gene: 0. The CDR3, as DNA: TGTGCCAGCAGTGAGGGACAGGGGAACTATGGCTACACCTTC. Its translation: CASSEGQGNYGYTF.

The V and J genes are TRBV6-5 and TRBJ1-1; no definite D call. The CDR3 covers 13 residues. V was shortened by 7 bases and J by 1 base, with 10 bases between the two germline ends. CDR1 and CDR2 (germline): MNHEY, SVGAGI. The CDR3 DNA reads as TGTGCCAGCACCAGGTCGGCGAACACTGAAGCTTTCTTT. Translation gives CASTRSANTEAFF.

The chain recombines TRBV14 with TRBJ1-1, with D possibly TRBD1 on 5 matching bases. There are 14 residues in the CDR3. V was pared by 1 base and J by 2 bases, with 8 bases between. Germline V CDR1 and CDR2: SGHDN, FVKESK. CDR3 residues: CASSQGGGNTEAFF. CDR3 sequence (DNA): TGTGCCAGCAGCCAAGGGGGGGGTAACACTGAAGCTTTCTTT.